Presented here are 19 T cell receptor beta chains from one specimen sequenced in a study of blood T cell repertoires in COVID-19. Sequenced by immunoSEQ multiplex PCR; TCRdb stores in-frame clones only, minus some. Here the sample spans roughly 250,000 clones, about 88% being singletons. The sample was peripheral blood. These receptors originate from a middle-aged woman who had recovered from COVID-19.

The J gene is TRBJ1-2, the V gene TRBV3-1 (or the pseudogene TRBV3-2), with 9 bases lining up with TRBD1. V lost 4 bases to trimming and J lost 4 bases; unmatched junction nucleotides: 7. This CDR3 has 15 residues. Germline-derived CDR1 and CDR2 are LGHDT and YNNKEL (reference sequence). The CDR3 reads CASSLQTGGGYGYTF. Written as DNA, the CDR3 is TGTGCCAGCAGCCTCCAGACAGGGGGGGGCTATGGCTACACCTTC.

This chain joins TRBV7-3 and TRBJ2-7; 13 bases are shared with TRBD2. Germline V gives CDR1 SGHTA, CDR2 FQGTGA. V dropped 2 bases and J dropped 4; count of bases not matched to a gene: 5. CDR3 length: 16 amino acids. CDR3 coding DNA: TGTGCCAGCAGCTTAGGACTAGCGGGAGATGGATACGAGCAGTACTTC. Translating it yields CASSLGLAGDGYEQYF.

The chain joins TRBV18 to TRBJ1-6; 8 bases align to TRBD1. Per the germline V gene, CDR1 is KGHSH and CDR2 is LQKENI. This CDR3 is 18 amino acids long. The ends lost 2 bases at V and 9 bases at J; junction bases unmatched: 15. The CDR3 bases are TGTGCCAGCTCACCAGCGATCCCGACAGGGGTGGTAGGTTCACCCCTCCACTTT. Its translation: CASSPAIPTGVVGSPLHF.

The rearrangement uses TRBV5-4 and TRBJ2-7; the match to TRBD2 covers 9 bases. After removal of 3 bases from V and 3 bases from J, the junction contained 22 bases not matched to a gene. The CDR3 is made up of 20 amino acids. CDR1 SGHNT and CDR2 YYREEE come from the germline V gene (reference sequence). The CDR3 region is CASSSTARGAGGPWRYEQYF. CDR3 DNA: TGTGCCAGCAGCTCGACCGCCCGGGGGGCGGGAGGGCCCTGGCGCTACGAGCAGTACTTC.

V usage is TRBV28 and J usage is TRBJ1-5, with 7 bases aligning to TRBD1. Germline assignment: CDR1 MDHEN and CDR2 SYDVKM. The CDR3 covers 15 residues. V gave up 5 bases and J gave up 2 bases; unmatched junction bases: 6. The CDR3 DNA follows: TGTGCCAGCAGTCCAGGGGGGTATCGCAATCAGCCCCAGCATTTT. Encoded protein: CASSPGGYRNQPQHF.

V usage is TRBV19 and J usage is TRBJ1-5, with 7 bases that match TRBD1. The trim removed 7 bases at V and 4 bases at J, leaving 13 bases unmatched. The CDR3 has 16 residues. Germline loops: CDR1 LNHDA, CDR2 SQIVND (reference sequence). DNA of the CDR3: TGTGCCAGTATGGGTCGGGCAGGGGGAACTAATCAGCCCCAGCATTTT. Its protein is CASMGRAGGTNQPQHF.

J is TRBJ2-2 and V is TRBV27, with D possibly matching TRBD2 (7 bases). V lost 5 bases to trimming and J lost 0 bases, with 16 bases between them. The germline gives CDR1 MNHEY, CDR2 SMNVEV (reference sequence). This CDR3 is built from 17 residues. CDR3 in amino acids: CASSPGGLAANTGELFF. The CDR3 nucleotides read TGTGCCAGCAGTCCCGGGGGGCTAGCGGCGAACACCGGGGAGCTGTTTTTT.

This clone was found once. V is TRBV9 and J is TRBJ1-4; 12 bases align to TRBD1. This CDR3 spans 15 amino acids. With 0 bases clipped from V and 8 bases from J, the junction kept 2 bases outside the gene matches. From germline, CDR1 is SGDLS and CDR2 YYNGEE. In nucleotides, the CDR3 is TGTGCCAGCAGCGTAGGGGACAGGGGGCGCGAAAAACTGTTTTTT. Translating it yields CASSVGDRGREKLFF.

The chain has TRBV27 and TRBJ1-6; TRBD1 aligns across 8 bases. CDR3 length: 15 residues. Germline V gene lookup returns CDR1 MNHEY and CDR2 SMNVEV (reference sequence). Trimming removed 6 bases from V and 2 bases from J; junction bases left unmatched: 3. CDR3 residues: CASRLTGAYNSPLHF. CDR3 bases: TGTGCCAGCAGGCTGACAGGGGCCTATAATTCACCCCTCCACTTT.

The V call is TRBV27, the J call TRBJ1-6; 7 positions match TRBD1. Germline V gives CDR1 MNHEY, CDR2 SMNVEV (reference sequence). The CDR3 is 14 amino acids. V lost 6 bases and J lost 7; bases outside the gene matches: 6. CDR3 sequence reads: CASRLGDRNSPLHF. DNA for the CDR3: TGTGCCAGCAGGTTAGGGGACAGAAATTCACCCCTCCACTTT.

The chain has TRBV18 and TRBJ1-1; TRBD1 matches at 7 bases. This CDR3 has 13 residues. Trimming cost V 6 bases and J 0 bases; bases outside gene matches: 1. Germline V gene sequence: CDR1 KGHSH, CDR2 LQKENI. CDR3 sequence: CASSQGVNTEAFF. DNA of the CDR3: TGTGCCAGCTCCCAGGGGGTGAACACTGAAGCTTTCTTT. Looking up the rest from reference TRBV18 and TRBJ1-1 gives the full variable domain: NAGVMQNPRHLVRRRGQEARLRCSPMKGHSHVYWYRQLPEEGLKFMVYLQKENIIDESGMPKERFSAEFPKEGPSILRIQQVVRGDSAAYFCASSQGVNTEAFFGQGTRLTVV.

The J gene is TRBJ2-3, the V gene TRBV3-1 (or the pseudogene TRBV3-2); D possibly corresponds to TRBD1 (6 bases). Per the germline V gene, CDR1 is LGHDT and CDR2 is YNNKEL (reference sequence). The CDR3 totals 13 residues. Trimming took 4 bases from V and 4 from J, leaving 9 bases between them. The CDR3 nucleotides read TGTGCCAGCAGCCCTTGGGGGCCAGATACGCAGTATTTT. It encodes CASSPWGPDTQYF.

The chain links TRBV30 to TRBJ1-4; D not certain. The CDR3 is made up of 13 amino acids. V was cut by 1 base and J by 8 bases, with 11 bases left in between. From germline, CDR1 is GTSNPN and CDR2 SVGIG (reference sequence). The CDR3 loop reads CAWSGSSKEKLFF. CDR3 DNA: TGTGCCTGGAGTGGGAGTTCGAAGGAAAAACTGTTTTTT.

This chain joins TRBV9 and TRBJ2-7; 8 positions match TRBD1. The CDR3 covers 13 residues. Germline V gene lookup returns CDR1 SGDLS and CDR2 YYNGEE. V was clipped by 3 bases and J by 3 bases; unmatched bases: 2. The CDR3 loop is CASSGTGLYEQYF. The CDR3 coding sequence is TGTGCCAGCAGCGGGACAGGGCTCTACGAGCAGTACTTC.

This clone showed up just once. The V gene is TRBV27, the J gene TRBJ2-1; 14 bases agree with TRBD2. The CDR3 has 15 residues. The germline gives CDR1 MNHEY, CDR2 SMNVEV (reference sequence). The V segment lost 6 bases and the J segment 12 bases; nucleotides outside the gene matches: 10. The CDR3 coding sequence is TGTGCCAGCAGCCCAGGACTAGCGGGAGGAGTTGGGCAGTTCTTC. Encoded protein: CASSPGLAGGVGQFF.

This sequence joins TRBV7-9 and TRBJ1-4, with TRBD1 matching 7 bases. Germline CDR1 SEHNR, CDR2 FQNEAQ (reference sequence). V lost 1 base to trimming and J lost 8 bases; unmatched junction nucleotides: 7. CDR3 length: 15 residues. CDR3 in DNA: TGTGCCAGCAGCTTAGGGGTGACAGGGCGGGAAAAACTGTTTTTT. Protein product: CASSLGVTGREKLFF.

In this sample, this clone turned up a few times. The chain is built from TRBV10-1 and TRBJ2-7; the D gene is possibly TRBD1 (5 bases). This CDR3 is 13 amino acids long. V lost 11 bases, J lost 2 bases, and 16 bases lay in between. Germline CDR1 and CDR2: WNHNN and SYGVQD (reference sequence). CDR3 amino acids: CAPSRAAAYEQYV. CDR3 DNA sequence: TGCGCCCCGAGCAGGGCAGCCGCCTACGAGCAGTACGTC.

J is TRBJ2-7 and V is TRBV6-1, with 12 bases lining up with TRBD2. This CDR3 spans 19 amino acids. Unmatched junction bases numbered 15, after V lost 4 bases and J lost 2 bases. Germline CDR1 MNHNS, CDR2 SASEGT. CDR3 in amino acids: CASSGVPLAGGVLPYEQYF. CDR3 coding DNA: TGTGCCAGCAGTGGGGTCCCGCTAGCGGGAGGGGTTTTGCCCTACGAGCAGTACTTC.

The V call is TRBV4-3, the J call TRBJ2-2, with 8 bases aligning to TRBD2. CDR3 size: 16 residues. CDR1 LGHNA and CDR2 YSLEER come from the germline V gene. Trimming cost V 1 base and J 1 base; bases outside gene matches: 2. CDR3 protein: CASSQAGGVNTGELFF. The CDR3 DNA reads as TGCGCCAGCAGCCAAGCCGGGGGGGTGAACACCGGGGAGCTGTTTTTT.